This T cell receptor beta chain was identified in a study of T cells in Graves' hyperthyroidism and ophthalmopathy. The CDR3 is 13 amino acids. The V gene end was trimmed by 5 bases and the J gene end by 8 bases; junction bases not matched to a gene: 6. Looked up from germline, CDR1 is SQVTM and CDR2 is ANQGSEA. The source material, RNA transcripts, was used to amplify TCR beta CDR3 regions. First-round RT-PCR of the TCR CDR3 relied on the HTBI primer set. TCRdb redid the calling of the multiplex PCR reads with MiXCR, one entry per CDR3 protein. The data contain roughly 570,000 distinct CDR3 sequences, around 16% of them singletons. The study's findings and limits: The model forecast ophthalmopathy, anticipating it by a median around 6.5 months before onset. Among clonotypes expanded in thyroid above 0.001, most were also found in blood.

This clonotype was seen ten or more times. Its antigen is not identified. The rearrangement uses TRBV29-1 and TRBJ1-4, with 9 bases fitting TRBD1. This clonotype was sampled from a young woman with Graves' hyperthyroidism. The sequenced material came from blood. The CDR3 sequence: CSVTGTGNEKLFF. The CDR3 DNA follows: TGCAGCGTTACCGGGACAGGGAACGAAAAACTGTTTTTT. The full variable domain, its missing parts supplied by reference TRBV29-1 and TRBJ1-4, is SAVISQKPSRDICQRGTSLTIQCQVDSQVTMMFWYRQQPGQSLTLIATANQGSEATYESGFVIDKFPISRPNLTFSTLTVSNMSPEDSSIYLCSVTGTGNEKLFFGSGTQLSVL.